The following is a T cell receptor beta chain sequence with its context. Libraries were prepared by immunoSEQ multiplex PCR; TCRdb keeps only in-frame clonotypes and omits some of them. The top ten clones hold around 3.5% of a sample with roughly 150,000 clones, roughly 88% of them seen once. This sample was included in a study of T cell responses to AZD1222 COVID-19 vaccine. Study-wide background: Whether given at about 4 or about 12 weeks, second doses were pooled.

Trimming removed 0 bases from V and 12 bases from J, with 12 bases in between. This CDR3 has 14 amino acids. CDR1 is MNHEY and CDR2 is SVGEGT in the germline V gene. This sequence was found in an adult in good health. The rearrangement joins TRBV6-2 or TRBV6-3 to TRBJ1-6; D remains ambiguous. Source: peripheral blood, taken on day 0 of AZD1222 vaccination. This CDR3 reads CASSYSSTGRPLHF. CDR3 coding DNA: TGTGCCAGCAGTTACTCGTCGACGGGGAGACCCCTCCACTTT.